Listed below are T cell receptor beta chains from one sample, sequenced in a study of vaccination effects on CD4 cells after COVID-19. These receptors are not linked to any known antigen. Repertoires were generated with immunoSEQ multiplex PCR, while TCRdb's copy carries only in-frame clones and drops some. The sample yields tens of thousands of clones, about 71% seen once. This sample comprised CD4+ T cells from PBMCs cultured with HCoV-OC43 spike peptides, obtained before COVID-19 vaccination. The receptors were sampled from a human donor who received a COVID-19 vaccine. Both conserved end residues are part of each CDR3. Fields, in order: D gene, J gene, clone size, V gene, CDR3 DNA, CDR3 protein. The D gene is left open where the match is weak. The size entry is marked missing in some rows and otherwise reads once, few, many or a size class.

>NA|TRBJ1-3|NA|TRBV5-6
TGTGCCAGCAGCTCACCGACAGCATCTGGAAACACCATATATTTT
CASSSPTASGNTIYF
>NA|TRBJ1-3|NA|TRBV6-5
TGTGCCAGCAGGGGCAGCAAAAGGGCTGGAAACACCATATATTTT
CASRGSKRAGNTIYF
>NA|TRBJ1-5|NA|TRBV3-1/TRBV3-2
TGTGCCAGCAGCCAAGGGGGGGCCCTTAGCAATCAGCCCCAGCATTTT
CASSQGGALSNQPQHF
>TRBD2|TRBJ2-5|NA|TRBV18
TGTGCCAGCTCACCGCTAGCGGGAGGGGAGACCCAGTACTTC
CASSPLAGGETQYF
>TRBD1|TRBJ1-1|NA|TRBV6-6
TGTGCCAGCAGTCTGGACAGGGGGAACACTGAAGCTTTCTTT
CASSLDRGNTEAFF
>NA|TRBJ2-7|NA|TRBV5-1
TGCGCCAGCGGGGGGCAGTCAACCTACGAGCAGTACTTC
CASGGQSTYEQYF
>TRBD2|TRBJ2-5|NA|TRBV14
TGTGCCAGCAGCCTCGGACTAGCGTGGGAGACCCAGTACTTC
CASSLGLAWETQYF
>NA|TRBJ2-7|NA|TRBV6-5
TGTGCCAGCAGAAACTCACAGTTACAGTACTTC
CASRNSQLQYF
>NA|TRBJ1-5|few|TRBV6-5
TGTGCCAGCGGCAGGGAGGGCAATCAGCCCCAGCATTTT
CASGREGNQPQHF
>NA|TRBJ2-5|NA|TRBV4-2
TGTGCCAGCAGCCAAGTGCCAGACGTGGAGACCCAGTACTTC
CASSQVPDVETQYF
>NA|TRBJ1-2|few|TRBV6-1
TGTGCCAGCAGTGAAGGTGGTGGGGTGAGGGGCTACACCTTC
CASSEGGGVRGYTF
>TRBD2|TRBJ2-7|NA|TRBV3-1/TRBV3-2
TGTGCCAGCAGCCAAGAGGGACTAGCACGCGAGCAGTACTTC
CASSQEGLAREQYF
>NA|TRBJ1-2|NA|TRBV6-5
TGTGCCAGCAGAGCAGGCGGGGGCCAAGGCTACACCTTC
CASRAGGGQGYTF
>NA|TRBJ1-1|NA|TRBV9
TGTGCCAGCAGCCCGGGAAAGGGAGGGAACACTGAAGCTTTCTTT
CASSPGKGGNTEAFF
>NA|TRBJ2-5|NA|TRBV4-1
TGCGCCAGCAGCCCCAGGGATGGGACCCAGTACTTC
CASSPRDGTQYF
>NA|TRBJ2-5|NA|TRBV11-2
TGTGCCAGCAGCTTAGATCGGGAGACCCAGTACTTC
CASSLDRETQYF
>TRBD1|TRBJ1-4|NA|TRBV6-5
TGTGCCAGCAGTTCCTCCGGGACAGCCGCTGAAAAACTGTTTTTT
CASSSSGTAAEKLFF
>TRBD2|TRBJ2-1|once|TRBV6-5
TGTGCCAGCAGAGCTAGCGGGGGGACCTACAATGAGCAGTTCTTC
CASRASGGTYNEQFF
>TRBD1|TRBJ1-1|NA|TRBV4-1
TGCGCCAGCCAACCCGTGGGACAGACGAACACTGAAGCTTTCTTT
CASQPVGQTNTEAFF
>NA|TRBJ1-2|few|TRBV5-1
TGCGCCAGCAGCTTGGGAGGGACTAACTATGGCTACACCTTC
CASSLGGTNYGYTF
>TRBD1|TRBJ1-2|few|TRBV5-1
TGCGCCAGCAGGGTGGCCGGACAGGGCCTCTATGGCTACACCTTC
CASRVAGQGLYGYTF
>NA|TRBJ1-4|NA|TRBV7-2
TGTGCCAGCAGCTTAGCGTTGAGGGCAGTAGATGAAAAACTGTTTTTT
CASSLALRAVDEKLFF
>TRBD2|TRBJ2-1|NA|TRBV9
TGTGCCAGCAGCGTAGTCAGCGGGACCTACAATGAGCAGTTCTTC
CASSVVSGTYNEQFF
>NA|TRBJ2-7|NA|TRBV11-2
TGTGCCAGCAGCTTAGATCGAAGGGCCTACGAGCAGTACTTC
CASSLDRRAYEQYF
>TRBD1|TRBJ1-5|NA|TRBV10-3
TGTGCCTCGGAAAACCGGGACAGCGGGCGCCAGCCCCAGCATTTT
CASENRDSGRQPQHF
>NA|TRBJ2-2|few|TRBV5-1
TGCGCCAGCAGCTTGGATGGGGGCAGGGAGACCGGGGAGCTGTTTTTT
CASSLDGGRETGELFF
>TRBD2|TRBJ2-3|NA|TRBV7-2
TGTGCCAGCAGCTTAGGACTAGCGCCGACAGATACGCAGTATTTT
CASSLGLAPTDTQYF
>NA|TRBJ2-7|few|TRBV2
TGTGCCAGCAGGGAGGGGACCTCGTTGTACGAGCAGTACTTC
CASREGTSLYEQYF
>NA|TRBJ2-7|NA|TRBV7-6
TGTGCCAGCAGCTTAGAGGCGGAGGGTTCCTACGAGCAGTACTTC
CASSLEAEGSYEQYF
>TRBD2|TRBJ2-3|NA|TRBV10-3
TGTGCCATCAATATGGCGGGGGGCGAGGATACGCAGTATTTT
CAINMAGGEDTQYF
>TRBD2|TRBJ2-1|NA|TRBV4-1
TGCGCCAGCAGGCCAACTAGCGAACCTTACAATGAGCAGTTCTTC
CASRPTSEPYNEQFF
>TRBD2|TRBJ2-7|NA|TRBV5-4
TGTGCCAGCAGCCTGACTAGCGGGGGGTACGAGCAGTACTTC
CASSLTSGGYEQYF
>TRBD1|TRBJ1-5|NA|TRBV19
TGTGCCAGTAGCCCCGTGGACAGGGGTAACAATCAGCCCCAGCATTTT
CASSPVDRGNNQPQHF
>NA|TRBJ1-1|NA|TRBV10-2
TGCGCCAGCAGGTCACGGTCGTTGAGTGGGAACACTGAAGCTTTCTTT
CASRSRSLSGNTEAFF
>NA|TRBJ2-5|NA|TRBV19
TGTGCCAGTAGTCTGAGCGTACGGGAGACCCAGTACTTC
CASSLSVRETQYF
>TRBD2|TRBJ2-1|few|TRBV19
TGTGCCAGTACCGGACTAGCGGGAGGGAATAACAATGAGCAGTTCTTC
CASTGLAGGNNNEQFF
>NA|TRBJ2-2|NA|TRBV5-1
TGCGCCAGCAGCTGGAGCGCTCCGAACACCGGGGAGCTGTTTTTT
CASSWSAPNTGELFF
>TRBD1|TRBJ2-7|NA|TRBV27
TGTGCCAGCAGTGACAGGGAAGGGGACTACGAGCAGTACTTC
CASSDREGDYEQYF